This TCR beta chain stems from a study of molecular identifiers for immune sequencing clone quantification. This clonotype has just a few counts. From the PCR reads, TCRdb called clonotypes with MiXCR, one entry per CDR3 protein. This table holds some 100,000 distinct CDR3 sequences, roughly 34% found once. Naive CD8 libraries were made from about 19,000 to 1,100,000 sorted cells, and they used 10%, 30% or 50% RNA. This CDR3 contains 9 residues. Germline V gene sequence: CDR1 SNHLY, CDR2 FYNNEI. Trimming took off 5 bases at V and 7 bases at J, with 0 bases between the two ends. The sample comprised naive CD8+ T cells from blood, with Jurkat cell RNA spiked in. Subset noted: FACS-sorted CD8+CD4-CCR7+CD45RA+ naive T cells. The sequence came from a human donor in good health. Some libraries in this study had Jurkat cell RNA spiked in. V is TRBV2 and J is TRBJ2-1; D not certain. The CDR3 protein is CASSNEQFF. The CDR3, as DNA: TGTGCCAGCAGTAATGAGCAGTTCTTC.